What follows are 21 T cell receptor beta chains derived from one specimen sequenced in a study of shared clonotypes between healthy human individuals. TCRdb's table, derived via immunoSEQ multiplex PCR, lists solely in-frame clones and lacks some. The sample has about 560,000 clones, around 80% seen once. The sample was PBMCs. These receptors were obtained from a middle-aged woman in good health. Some clones in this sample may be carry-over from other donors' samples.

The rearrangement links TRBV11-2 to TRBJ2-7; possibly TRBD1 for D (6 bases). CDR1 is SGHAT and CDR2 is FQNNGV in the germline V gene. V was shortened by 1 base and J by 7 bases, with 20 bases between the two germline ends. There are 16 residues in the CDR3. CDR3 amino acids: CASSLAPLQGLGEQYF. The DNA for the CDR3 is TGTGCCAGCAGCTTAGCCCCCCTACAGGGATTGGGGGAGCAGTACTTC.

The V call is TRBV7-9, the J call TRBJ2-7, with D unresolved. The germline V and J ends were trimmed by 2 bases and 2 bases, with 4 bases remaining between them. The CDR3 has 12 residues. Germline CDR1 SEHNR, CDR2 FQNEAQ (reference sequence). The CDR3 is CASSLTPYEQYF. CDR3 DNA sequence: TGTGCCAGCAGCTTAACCCCCTACGAGCAGTACTTC.

The J gene is TRBJ2-5, the V gene TRBV5-6; unclear D gene. The ends were cut back, 1 base at V and 2 bases at J, with 6 bases in the middle. This CDR3 is built from 13 residues. Germline assignment: CDR1 SGHDT and CDR2 YYEEEE. CDR3 bases: TGTGCCAGCAGCTTGACATTGCAAGAGACCCAGTACTTC. Amino acid sequence: CASSLTLQETQYF.

The chain joins TRBV5-1 to TRBJ1-5, with TRBD1 identical over 7 bases. The CDR3 consists of 15 residues. V lost 4 bases to trimming and J lost 6 bases; unmatched junction nucleotides: 10. The germline V gene has CDR1 SGHRS and CDR2 YFSETQ. The CDR3 DNA is TGCGCCAGCAGCCTCGATACAGGGGTTGGTCAGCCCCAGCATTTT. It encodes CASSLDTGVGQPQHF. The whole variable domain, remainder taken from reference TRBV5-1 and TRBJ1-5, is KAGVTQTPRYLIKTRGQQVTLSCSPISGHRSVSWYQQTPGQGLQFLFEYFSETQRNKGNFPGRFSGRQFSNSRSEMNVSTLELGDSALYLCASSLDTGVGQPQHFGDGTRLSIL.

This chain joins TRBV19 and TRBJ2-6; 7 bases are shared with TRBD1. Germline CDR1 and CDR2: LNHDA and SQIVND (reference sequence). The V and J ends lost 6 bases and 2 bases, in that order; junction bases with no gene match: 4. The CDR3 spans 15 residues. Written as DNA, the CDR3 is TGTGCCAGTAGCCCCGGGACAGCTGGGGCCAACGTCCTGACTTTC. The encoded protein is CASSPGTAGANVLTF.

The chain employs TRBV5-1 and TRBJ2-7; 7 positions match TRBD2. CDR3 length: 16 amino acids. V dropped 1 base and J dropped 2; count of bases not matched to a gene: 9. Germline CDR1 SGHRS, CDR2 YFSETQ. The CDR3 is CASSLQGGRFAYEQYF. The CDR3 DNA is TGCGCCAGCAGCTTGCAGGGAGGGCGGTTTGCCTACGAGCAGTACTTC.

The V and J genes are TRBV29-1 and TRBJ2-2; a weak D match, TRBD2 (5 bases). Deletions cut 1 base from V and 6 bases from J, with 21 bases between. The CDR3 is made up of 17 amino acids. Germline V gives CDR1 SQVTM, CDR2 ANQGSEA. The CDR3 DNA follows: TGCAGCGTTGAAGTCCGTTTTGTGGGAGTACGATCCGGGGAGCTGTTTTTT. Translating gives CSVEVRFVGVRSGELFF.

The chain recombines TRBV7-2 with TRBJ1-1; tentative D call: TRBD1 (6 bases). This CDR3 has 16 amino acids. V lost 5 bases, J lost 1 base, and 17 bases lay in between. The germline V gene has CDR1 SGHTA and CDR2 FQGNSA. The CDR3 here is CASSPYRESPNTEAFF. CDR3 sequence (DNA): TGTGCCAGCAGCCCCTACAGGGAGTCCCCGAACACTGAAGCTTTCTTT.

The chain carries TRBV7-9 and TRBJ1-2; D possibly corresponds to TRBD1 (6 bases). Germline V gene lookup returns CDR1 SEHNR and CDR2 FQNEAQ (reference sequence). The CDR3 length is 14 residues. The V end lost 2 bases, the J end lost 3 bases, and 10 bases lay between the germline ends. The CDR3 DNA is TGTGCCAGCAGCTTAAATGCAGGGGACTATGGCTACACCTTC. As protein: CASSLNAGDYGYTF.

The chain uses TRBV9 and TRBJ2-1; TRBD2 might be the D (5 bases). Germline-derived CDR1 and CDR2 are SGDLS and YYNGEE. The V end lost 4 bases, the J end lost 3 bases, and 17 bases lay between the germline ends. This CDR3 spans 16 amino acids. CDR3 sequence reads: CASSPRGAVIYNEQFF. CDR3 nucleotide sequence: TGTGCCAGCAGCCCCCGGGGAGCGGTGATCTACAATGAGCAGTTCTTC.

V is TRBV7-8 and J is TRBJ2-1; D unclear. Germline CDR1 is SGHVS and CDR2 is FQNEAQ. The CDR3 is made up of 13 amino acids. The V end was cut by 1 base, the J end by 6 bases, with 7 bases between. CDR3: CASSLGRTNEQFF. The CDR3 DNA sequence: TGTGCCAGCAGCTTAGGACGAACCAATGAGCAGTTCTTC.

The chain carries TRBV9 and TRBJ2-7; D is possibly TRBD2 (5 bases). The germline V gene has CDR1 SGDLS and CDR2 YYNGEE. This CDR3 comprises 15 residues. V was trimmed by 0 bases and J by 4 bases, leaving 14 bases between them. The chain's CDR3 is CASSVEGSPQYEQYF. CDR3 sequence (DNA): TGTGCCAGCAGCGTAGAAGGGAGCCCTCAGTACGAGCAGTACTTC. The full variable domain, rest sourced from reference TRBV9 and TRBJ2-7, is DSGVTQTPKHLITATGQRVTLRCSPRSGDLSVYWYQQSLDQGLQFLIQYYNGEERAKGNILERFSAQQFPDLHSELNLSSLELGDSALYFCASSVEGSPQYEQYFGPGTRLTVT.

This clone was seen a handful of times. This chain uses TRBV30 with TRBJ2-5; 12 bases are shared with TRBD2. Germline CDR1 GTSNPN, CDR2 SVGIG (reference sequence). The CDR3 has 14 amino acids. Trimming removed 5 bases from V and 11 bases from J; junction bases left unmatched: 12. Here the CDR3 DNA reads TGTGCCTGGTCGTCTGGTCTAGCGGGAGGGGAGCAGTACTTC. The encoded protein is CAWSSGLAGGEQYF.

J is TRBJ1-1 and V is TRBV19, with a tentative D call TRBD1 (6 bases). V lost 5 bases and J 9 bases, leaving 19 bases between the germline ends. The V gene's germline CDR1 is LNHDA and CDR2 SQIVND (reference sequence). CDR3 length: 14 residues. This CDR3 reads CASSPRFRDTQAFF. The CDR3 DNA reads TGTGCCAGTAGTCCTCGTTTCCGGGACACGCAAGCTTTCTTT.

The V call is TRBV4-1, the J call TRBJ1-5; 7 nucleotides agree with TRBD1. CDR3 length: 17 residues. From germline, CDR1 is MGHRA and CDR2 YSYEKL. J gave up 6 bases and V 1 base, and 12 bases lay outside the gene matches. CDR3 DNA: TGCGCCAGCAGCCAAGTTGTGACAGGGCCCGGGCGTCAGCCCCAGCATTTT. This gives the protein CASSQVVTGPGRQPQHF.

This clone was counted between two and nine times. The chain uses TRBV28 and TRBJ2-5; D ambiguous. Germline-derived CDR1 and CDR2 are MDHEN and SYDVKM. Trimming left V 6 bases short and J 7 bases short, with 9 bases between. The CDR3 totals 11 residues. In nucleotides, the CDR3 is TGTGCCAGCAGGAACGGAGTGACCCAGTACTTC. Encoded protein: CASRNGVTQYF.

This chain uses TRBV14 with TRBJ2-7; 9 bases fit TRBD2. In germline, CDR1 is SGHDN, CDR2 FVKESK. This CDR3 comprises 15 residues. With V trimmed by 3 bases and J by 1 base, 4 bases remained unmatched. Here the CDR3 DNA reads TGTGCCAGCAGCCACAGACTAGCGGAATCCTACGAGCAGTACTTC. It translates to CASSHRLAESYEQYF.

V gene TRBV18 combines with J gene TRBJ1-1; 10 nucleotides agree with TRBD1. V was clipped by 3 bases and J by 0 bases; unmatched bases: 4. The CDR3 has 16 residues. CDR1 and CDR2 from the germline V gene are KGHSH and LQKENI. In DNA, the CDR3 is TGTGCCAGCTCACCCAGACAGGGGGCCTTGAACACTGAAGCTTTCTTT. This encodes CASSPRQGALNTEAFF.

This rearrangement joins TRBV5-4 to TRBJ1-2; 8 bases agree with TRBD1. The V and J ends lost 5 bases and 6 bases, in that order; junction bases with no gene match: 9. This CDR3 region has 14 residues. Per the germline V gene, CDR1 is SGHNT and CDR2 is YYREEE (reference sequence). In DNA, the CDR3 is TGTGCCAGCAGGAGTCTTCGGGACAGGCATGGCTACACCTTC. This encodes CASRSLRDRHGYTF.

The J gene is TRBJ1-2, the V gene TRBV7-2, with D unresolved. The length of the CDR3 is 16 residues. V dropped 3 bases and J dropped 4 bases, with 18 bases sitting between them. The germline gives CDR1 SGHTA, CDR2 FQGNSA. The CDR3 is CASSLYGLDVIYGYTF. CDR3 coding DNA: TGTGCCAGCAGCTTGTACGGACTGGACGTTATCTATGGCTACACCTTC. Variable domain in full (rest from reference TRBV7-2 and TRBJ1-2): GAGVSQSPSNKVTEKGKDVELRCDPISGHTALYWYRQSLGQGLEFLIYFQGNSAPDKSGLPSDRFSAERTGGSVSTLTIQRTQQEDSAVYLCASSLYGLDVIYGYTFGSGTRLTVV.

The genes are TRBV10-3 and TRBJ1-3, with unresolved D. This CDR3 region has 16 residues. Germline-derived CDR1 and CDR2 are ENHRY and SYGVKD. V shed 1 base and J shed 0 bases, with 10 bases lying between them. The CDR3 DNA is TGTGCCATCAGTGAGTATCAGGAGGTCTCTGGAAACACCATATATTTT. Translation: CAISEYQEVSGNTIYF.